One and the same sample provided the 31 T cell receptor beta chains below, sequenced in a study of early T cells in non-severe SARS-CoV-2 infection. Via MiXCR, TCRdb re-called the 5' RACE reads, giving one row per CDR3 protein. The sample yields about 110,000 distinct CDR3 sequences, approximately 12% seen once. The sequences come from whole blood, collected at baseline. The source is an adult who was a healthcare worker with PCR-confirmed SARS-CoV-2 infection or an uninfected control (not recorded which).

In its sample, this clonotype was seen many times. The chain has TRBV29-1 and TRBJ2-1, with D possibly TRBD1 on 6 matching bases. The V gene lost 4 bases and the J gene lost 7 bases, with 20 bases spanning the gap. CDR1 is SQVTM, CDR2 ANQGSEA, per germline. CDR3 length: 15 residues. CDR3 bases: TGCAGCGTTGCGGCAGGGGCCTCCCATATGAATGAGCAGTTCTTC. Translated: CSVAAGASHMNEQFF.

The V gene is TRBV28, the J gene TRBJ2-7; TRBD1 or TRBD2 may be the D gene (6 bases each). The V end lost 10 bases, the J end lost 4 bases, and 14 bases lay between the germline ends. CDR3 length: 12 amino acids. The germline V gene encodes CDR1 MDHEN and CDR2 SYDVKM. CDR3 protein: CAITTGRYEQYF. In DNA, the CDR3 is TGTGCCATCACCACAGGGAGGTACGAGCAGTACTTC.

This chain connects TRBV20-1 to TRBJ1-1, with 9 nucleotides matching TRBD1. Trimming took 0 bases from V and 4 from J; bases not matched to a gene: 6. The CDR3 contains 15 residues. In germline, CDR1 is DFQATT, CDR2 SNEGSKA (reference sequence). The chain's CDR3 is CSARDWGQGGTEAFF. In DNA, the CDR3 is TGCAGTGCTAGAGATTGGGGACAGGGCGGCACTGAAGCTTTCTTT.

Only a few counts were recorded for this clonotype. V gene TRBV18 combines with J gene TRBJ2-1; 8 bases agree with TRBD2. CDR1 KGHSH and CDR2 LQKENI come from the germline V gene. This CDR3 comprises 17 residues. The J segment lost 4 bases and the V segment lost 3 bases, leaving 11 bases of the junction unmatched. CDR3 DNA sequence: TGTGCCAGCTCACCCTTACCCCCTAGCGGGTCTTACAATGAGCAGTTCTTC. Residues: CASSPLPPSGSYNEQFF.

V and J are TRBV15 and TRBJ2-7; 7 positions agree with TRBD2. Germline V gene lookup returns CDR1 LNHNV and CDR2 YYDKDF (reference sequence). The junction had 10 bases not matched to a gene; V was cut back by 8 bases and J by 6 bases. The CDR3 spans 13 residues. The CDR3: CATGGLLVGEQYF. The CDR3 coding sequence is TGTGCCACCGGGGGACTACTTGTGGGCGAGCAGTACTTC.

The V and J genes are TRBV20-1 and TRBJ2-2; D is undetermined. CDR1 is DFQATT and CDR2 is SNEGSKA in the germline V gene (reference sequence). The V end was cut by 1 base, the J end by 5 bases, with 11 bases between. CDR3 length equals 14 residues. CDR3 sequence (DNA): TGCAGTGCTAGAGCGGCCGGACGGACCGGGGAGCTGTTTTTT. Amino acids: CSARAAGRTGELFF.

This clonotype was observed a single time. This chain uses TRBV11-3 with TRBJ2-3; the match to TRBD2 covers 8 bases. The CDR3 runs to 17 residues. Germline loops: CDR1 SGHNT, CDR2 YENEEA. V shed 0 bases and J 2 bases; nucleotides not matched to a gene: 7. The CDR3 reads CASSLDQNSGTTDTQYF. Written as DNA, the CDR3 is TGTGCCAGCAGCTTAGATCAGAATAGCGGGACCACAGATACGCAGTATTTT.

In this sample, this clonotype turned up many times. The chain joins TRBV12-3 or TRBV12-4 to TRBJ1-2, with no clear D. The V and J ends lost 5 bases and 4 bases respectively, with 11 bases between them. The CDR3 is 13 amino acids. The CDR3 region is CASSNTHSYGYTF. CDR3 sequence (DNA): TGTGCCAGCAGTAACACCCACAGCTATGGCTACACCTTC.

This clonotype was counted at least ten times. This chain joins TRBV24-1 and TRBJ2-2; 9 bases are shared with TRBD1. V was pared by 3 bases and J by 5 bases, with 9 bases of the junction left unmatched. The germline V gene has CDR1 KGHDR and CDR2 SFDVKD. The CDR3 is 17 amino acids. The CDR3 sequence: CATSDPGGTGKTGELFF. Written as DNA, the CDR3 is TGTGCCACCAGTGATCCCGGAGGGACAGGGAAAACCGGGGAGCTGTTTTTT.

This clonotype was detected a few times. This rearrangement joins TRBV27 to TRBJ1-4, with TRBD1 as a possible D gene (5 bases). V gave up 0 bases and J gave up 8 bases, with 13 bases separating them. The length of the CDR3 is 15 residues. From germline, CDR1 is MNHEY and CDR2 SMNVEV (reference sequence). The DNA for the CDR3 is TGTGCCAGCAGTTTATCGGGGCAAATCCTCGAAAAACTGTTTTTT. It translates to CASSLSGQILEKLFF.

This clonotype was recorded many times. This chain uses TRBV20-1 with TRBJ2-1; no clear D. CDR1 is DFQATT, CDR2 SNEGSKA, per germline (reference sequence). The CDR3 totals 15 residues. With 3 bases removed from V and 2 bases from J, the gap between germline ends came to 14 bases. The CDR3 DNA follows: TGCAGTGCTAGTTTACCCCGAACTACCTACAATGAGCAGTTCTTC. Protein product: CSASLPRTTYNEQFF.

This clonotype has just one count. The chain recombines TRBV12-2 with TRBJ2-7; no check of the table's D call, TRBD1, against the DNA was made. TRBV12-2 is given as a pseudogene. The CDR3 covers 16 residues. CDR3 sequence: CASRLPRRGTNYEQYF. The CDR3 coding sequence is TGTGCAAGTCGCTTACCCCGAAGGGGGACAAACTACGAGCAGTACTTC.

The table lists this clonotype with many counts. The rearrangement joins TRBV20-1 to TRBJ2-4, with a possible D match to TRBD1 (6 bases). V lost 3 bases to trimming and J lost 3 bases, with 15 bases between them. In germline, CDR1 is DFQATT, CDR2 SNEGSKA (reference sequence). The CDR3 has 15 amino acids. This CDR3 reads CSARGYRDVKNIQYF. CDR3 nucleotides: TGCAGTGCTAGGGGCTACAGGGATGTCAAAAACATTCAGTACTTC.

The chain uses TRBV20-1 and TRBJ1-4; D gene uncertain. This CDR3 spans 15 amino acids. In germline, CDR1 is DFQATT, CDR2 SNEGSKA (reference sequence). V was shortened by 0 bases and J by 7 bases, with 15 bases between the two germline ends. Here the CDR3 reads CSARDPWGGIEKLFF. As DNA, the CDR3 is TGCAGTGCTAGAGATCCCTGGGGTGGGATTGAAAAACTGTTTTTT.

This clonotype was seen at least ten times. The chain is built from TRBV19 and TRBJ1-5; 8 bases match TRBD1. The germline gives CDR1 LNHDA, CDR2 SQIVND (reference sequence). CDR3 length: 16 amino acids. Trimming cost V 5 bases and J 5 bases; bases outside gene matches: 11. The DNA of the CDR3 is TGTGCCAGTAGTGCTACAGGGGGGAGGTTGGATCAGCCCCAGCATTTT. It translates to CASSATGGRLDQPQHF.

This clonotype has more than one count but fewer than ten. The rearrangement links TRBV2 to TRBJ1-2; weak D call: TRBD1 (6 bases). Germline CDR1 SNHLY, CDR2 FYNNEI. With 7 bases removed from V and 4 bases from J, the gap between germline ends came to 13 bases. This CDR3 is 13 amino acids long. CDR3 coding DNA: TGTGCCAGCACTATGACAGGCGTCTATGGCTACACCTTC. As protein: CASTMTGVYGYTF. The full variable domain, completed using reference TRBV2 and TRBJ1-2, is EPEVTQTPSHQVTQMGQEVILRCVPISNHLYFYWYRQILGQKVEFLVSFYNNEISEKSEIFDDQFSVERPDGSNFTLKIRSTKLEDSAMYFCASTMTGVYGYTFGSGTRLTVV.

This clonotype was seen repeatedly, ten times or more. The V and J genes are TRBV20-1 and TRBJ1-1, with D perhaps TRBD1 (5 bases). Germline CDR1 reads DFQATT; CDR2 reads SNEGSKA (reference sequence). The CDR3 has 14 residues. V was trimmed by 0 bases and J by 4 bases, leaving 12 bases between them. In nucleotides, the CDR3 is TGCAGTGCTAGAGATCGAAGGGGCGGCACTGAAGCTTTCTTT. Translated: CSARDRRGGTEAFF.

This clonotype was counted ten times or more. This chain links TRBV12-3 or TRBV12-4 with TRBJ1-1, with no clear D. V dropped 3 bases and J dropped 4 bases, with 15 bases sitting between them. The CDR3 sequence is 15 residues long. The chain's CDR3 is CASSLEGILATEAFF. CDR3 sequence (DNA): TGTGCCAGCAGTTTGGAGGGTATATTGGCCACTGAAGCTTTCTTT.

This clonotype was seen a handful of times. CDR3 sequence reads: CASSTTGGYEKLFF. CDR3 in DNA: TGTGCCAGCAGTACGACAGGGGGGTATGAAAAACTGTTTTTT. This sequence joins TRBV11-2 and TRBJ1-4; TRBD1 matches 9 bases. The CDR3 has 14 amino acids. Germline V gene data show CDR1 as SGHAT and CDR2 as FQNNGV. Losses at the gene ends were 6 bases for V and 6 bases for J; bases not matched to a gene: 5.

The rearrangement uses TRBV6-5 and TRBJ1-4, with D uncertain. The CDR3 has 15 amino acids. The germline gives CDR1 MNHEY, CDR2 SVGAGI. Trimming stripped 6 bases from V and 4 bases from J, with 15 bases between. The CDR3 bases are TGTGCCAGCAGCCCCTATCATGGGGTTAATGAAAAACTGTTTTTT. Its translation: CASSPYHGVNEKLFF.

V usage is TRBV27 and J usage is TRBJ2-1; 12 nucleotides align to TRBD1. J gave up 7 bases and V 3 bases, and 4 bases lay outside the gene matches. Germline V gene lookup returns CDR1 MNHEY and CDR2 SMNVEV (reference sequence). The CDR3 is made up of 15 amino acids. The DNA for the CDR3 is TGTGCCAGCAGTTTGGGACAGGGGGCAAAAAATGAGCAGTTCTTC. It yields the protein CASSLGQGAKNEQFF.

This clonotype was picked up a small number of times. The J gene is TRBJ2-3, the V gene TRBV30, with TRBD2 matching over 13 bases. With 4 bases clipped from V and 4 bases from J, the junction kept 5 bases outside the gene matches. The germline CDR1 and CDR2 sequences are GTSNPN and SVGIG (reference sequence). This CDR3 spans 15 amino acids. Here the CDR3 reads CAWTTGLAGADTQYF. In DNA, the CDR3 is TGTGCCTGGACCACCGGACTAGCGGGAGCAGATACGCAGTATTTT.

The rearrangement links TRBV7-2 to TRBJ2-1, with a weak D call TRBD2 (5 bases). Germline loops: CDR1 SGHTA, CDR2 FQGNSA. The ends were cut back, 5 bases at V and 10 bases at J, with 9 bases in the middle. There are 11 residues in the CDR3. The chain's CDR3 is CASSDRGEQFF. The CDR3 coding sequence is TGTGCCAGCAGCGACCGAGGGGAGCAGTTCTTC.

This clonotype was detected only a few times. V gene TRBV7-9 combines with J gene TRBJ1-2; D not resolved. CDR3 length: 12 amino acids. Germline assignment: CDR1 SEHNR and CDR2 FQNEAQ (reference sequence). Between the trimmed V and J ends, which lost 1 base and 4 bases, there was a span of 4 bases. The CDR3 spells CASSLDIYGYTF. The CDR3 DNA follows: TGTGCCAGCAGCTTAGACATCTATGGCTACACCTTC.

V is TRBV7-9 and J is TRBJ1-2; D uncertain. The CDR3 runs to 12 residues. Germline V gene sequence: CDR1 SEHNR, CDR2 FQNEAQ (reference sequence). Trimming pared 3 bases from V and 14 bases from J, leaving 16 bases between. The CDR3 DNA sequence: TGTGCCAGCAGCTTTGACATTCCCTTGAGGACCTTC. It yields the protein CASSFDIPLRTF.

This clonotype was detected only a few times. The CDR3 loop is CASSQLGLGTNEKLFF. Here the CDR3 DNA reads TGTGCCAGCAGCCAATTGGGACTTGGAACTAATGAAAAACTGTTTTTT. This chain links TRBV3-1 with TRBJ1-4, with D maybe TRBD1 (5 bases). The CDR3 has 16 amino acids. Germline assignment: CDR1 LGHDT and CDR2 YNNKEL (reference sequence). The V and J ends lost 2 bases and 1 base respectively, with 11 bases between them.

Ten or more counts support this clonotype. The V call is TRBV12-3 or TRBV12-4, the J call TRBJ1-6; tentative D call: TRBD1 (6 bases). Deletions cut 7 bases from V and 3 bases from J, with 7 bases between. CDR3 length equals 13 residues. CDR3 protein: CASTGVYNSPLHF. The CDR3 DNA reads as TGTGCCAGCACAGGGGTCTATAATTCACCCCTCCACTTT.

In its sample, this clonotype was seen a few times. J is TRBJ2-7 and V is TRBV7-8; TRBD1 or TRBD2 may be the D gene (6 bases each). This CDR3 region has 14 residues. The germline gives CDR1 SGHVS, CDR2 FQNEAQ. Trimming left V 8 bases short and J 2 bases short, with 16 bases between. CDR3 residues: CASVSGRDTYEQYF. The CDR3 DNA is TGTGCCAGCGTAAGTGGGCGGGACACCTACGAGCAGTACTTC.

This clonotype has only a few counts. The CDR3 loop reads CASTRQDFQPQHF. For the CDR3, the DNA is TGTGCCAGCACCAGGCAGGACTTTCAGCCCCAGCATTTT. The chain employs TRBV12-3 or TRBV12-4 and TRBJ1-5; D is unresolved. The ends were cut back, 7 bases at V and 6 bases at J, with 13 bases in the middle. CDR3 length: 13 residues.

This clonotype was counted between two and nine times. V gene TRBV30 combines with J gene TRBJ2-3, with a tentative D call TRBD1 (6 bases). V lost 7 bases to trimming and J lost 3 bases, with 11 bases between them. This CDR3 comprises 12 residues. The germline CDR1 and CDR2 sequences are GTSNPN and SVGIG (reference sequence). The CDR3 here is CASQGRTDTQYF. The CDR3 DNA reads TGTGCCTCCCAGGGGAGAACAGATACGCAGTATTTT.

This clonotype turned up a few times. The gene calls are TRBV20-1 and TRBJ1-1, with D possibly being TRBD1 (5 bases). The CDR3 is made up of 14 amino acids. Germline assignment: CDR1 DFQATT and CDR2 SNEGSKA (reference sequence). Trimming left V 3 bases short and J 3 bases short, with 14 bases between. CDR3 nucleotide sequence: TGCAGTGCTAGGGGACGGGACCAGTACACTGAAGCTTTCTTT. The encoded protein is CSARGRDQYTEAFF.